Listed below are T cell receptor beta chains from one sample, sequenced in a study of cytomegalovirus exposure and HLA in healthy donors. Sequencing used immunoSEQ multiplex PCR; TCRdb keeps in-frame clones, though not all of them. The sample includes some 150,000 clones, around 60% seen only once; the top ten take 6% to 8.5%. The sequenced material came from PBMCs. The receptors were gathered from a woman aged 55 to 70 in good health and CMV-seropositive. The CDR3 runs from the conserved cysteine through the conserved F or W. The D gene is left open where the match is weak. Part of the rows lack a size; the others show once, few, many or a class for expanded clones.

j_gene	d_gene	v_gene	abundance	CDR3nt	CDR3aa
TRBJ1-1	TRBD1	TRBV19	few	TGTGCCAGTATTGATACAGGGGGCCGTAGGACTGAAGCTTTCTTT	CASIDTGGRRTEAFF
TRBJ1-1	NA	TRBV7-9	NA	TGTTCCAGCAGCTTCGGACAGACTGAAGCTTTCTTT	CSSSFGQTEAFF
TRBJ2-5	NA	TRBV7-2	NA	TGTGCCAGCAGCTTAGCGCAAGGACTCAGAGAGACCCAGTACTTC	CASSLAQGLRETQYF
TRBJ1-2	NA	TRBV7-2	once	TGTGCCAGCAGCAAGCCGGCCCCCGAGGGCTATGGCTACACCTTC	CASSKPAPEGYGYTF
TRBJ1-1	NA	TRBV6-6	NA	TGTGCCAGCAAAGGACGGGAAACTGAAGCTTTCTTT	CASKGRETEAFF
TRBJ2-5	NA	TRBV11-1	NA	TGTGCCAGCAAGGACGGGATCCAAGAGACCCAGTACTTC	CASKDGIQETQYF
TRBJ2-7	NA	TRBV5-6	NA	TGTGCCAGCAGCTCTTGGAGTACCCCCAACTACGAGCAGTACTTC	CASSSWSTPNYEQYF
TRBJ2-4	NA	TRBV30	NA	TGTGCCTGGAGTTTCGACAGTGGGAACATTCAGTACTTC	CAWSFDSGNIQYF
TRBJ2-1	NA	TRBV7-7	NA	TGTGCTAGCAGCCCCAGTGTAAGCTCCTACAATGAGCAGTTCTTC	CASSPSVSSYNEQFF
TRBJ1-2	NA	TRBV7-2	NA	TGTGCCAGCAGCTCGGGGGTGCAGGCCTTGGGTGGCTACACCTTC	CASSSGVQALGGYTF
TRBJ2-4	TRBD2	TRBV10-2	NA	TGCGCCAGCGGTTACCCTGGGCTAGCGGGAGCCAAAAACATTCAGTACTTC	CASGYPGLAGAKNIQYF
TRBJ2-2	TRBD2	TRBV7-3	NA	TGTGCCAGCAGGTCCCGGGAGGGCACGAACACCGGGGAGCTGTTTTTT	CASRSREGTNTGELFF
TRBJ2-7	TRBD2	TRBV7-6	NA	TGTGCCAGCAGTCCCTTTACTAGCGGAAACTCCTACGAGCAGTACTTC	CASSPFTSGNSYEQYF
TRBJ2-5	TRBD2	TRBV19	few	TGTGCCAGTAGTATTGGGACTATAGAGACCCAGTACTTC	CASSIGTIETQYF
TRBJ1-5	NA	TRBV23-1	NA	TGCGCCATCCTAAATCAGCCCCAGCATTTT	CAILNQPQHF
TRBJ2-5	TRBD1	TRBV29-1	NA	TGCAGCACCGGACAGGGGTCGGAGACCCAGTACTTC	CSTGQGSETQYF
TRBJ2-5	TRBD1	TRBV7-2	NA	TGTGCCAGCAGCTTAGGGACAGGGATTGGGGAGACCCAGTACTTC	CASSLGTGIGETQYF
TRBJ2-1	TRBD2	TRBV28	NA	TGTGCCAGCAGTTCGACGGGACTAGCGGTTTTTAGCTCCTACAATGAGCAGTTCTTC	CASSSTGLAVFSSYNEQFF
TRBJ2-1	NA	TRBV7-7	few	TGTGCTAGCAGCTTAAGCCTTACCGCCTACAATGAGCAGTTCTTC	CASSLSLTAYNEQFF
TRBJ2-1	TRBD1	TRBV28	once	TGTGCCAGCAGCCTCCTTAGGACAGGGGGCGTCTTGGTCCCTGAGCAGTTCTTC	CASSLLRTGGVLVPEQFF
TRBJ1-2	NA	TRBV9	NA	TGTGCCAGCAGAGGGGACTCGAGATATGGCTACACCTTC	CASRGDSRYGYTF
TRBJ2-3	TRBD2	TRBV11-2	NA	TGTGCCAGCAGTCCGGGAGCGGGACGGATCACAGATACGCAGTATTTT	CASSPGAGRITDTQYF
TRBJ2-3	TRBD2	TRBV7-9	few	TGTGCCACCACTAGCGGGAGAGGAGATACGCAGTATTTT	CATTSGRGDTQYF
TRBJ1-5	TRBD1	TRBV5-6	NA	TGTGCCAGCAGGGACAGGGTGTGCGGACAGCCCCAGCATTTT	CASRDRVCGQPQHF
TRBJ2-4	NA	TRBV4-1	NA	TGCGCCAGCAGCCAATCACCACCAAGCAACCTACAGTCAGCCAAAAACATTCAGTACTTC	CASSQSPPSNLQSAKNIQYF
TRBJ2-7	TRBD2	TRBV10-2	few	TGCGCCAGCAGTGATCCTCTGACTAGCGGGAGTGGAGAGCAGTACTTC	CASSDPLTSGSGEQYF
TRBJ2-7	TRBD2	TRBV2	NA	TGTGCCAGCAGTGACTCGCGGGAGGTCTCCTCCTACGAGCAGTACTTC	CASSDSREVSSYEQYF
TRBJ1-6	NA	TRBV5-4	NA	TGTGCCAGCAGCTTGTCCGGGGACTATAATTCACCCCTCCACTTT	CASSLSGDYNSPLHF
TRBJ2-5	TRBD1	TRBV29-1	NA	TGCAGCGTTCGTCGGACAGGGTTGGTAGGGGAGACCCAGTACTTC	CSVRRTGLVGETQYF
TRBJ2-7	TRBD2	TRBV27	NA	TGTGCCAGCAGTGACCTCAGGACTAGCGGGAGACCCTACGAGCAGTACTTC	CASSDLRTSGRPYEQYF
TRBJ2-5	TRBD2	TRBV5-5	NA	TGTGCCAGCAGCTCCCTAGCGGGAGGCCCCCAAGAGACCCAGTACTTC	CASSSLAGGPQETQYF
TRBJ2-3	NA	TRBV5-1	NA	TGCGCCAGCAGCTTGAGCACGCGCACAGATACGCAGTATTTT	CASSLSTRTDTQYF
TRBJ2-2	NA	TRBV21-1	once	TGTGCCAGCCCTAAGAATCAGGGACTAGCGGGACCCAACACCGGGGAGCTGTTTTTT	CASPKNQGLAGPNTGELFF
TRBJ1-4	NA	TRBV28	NA	TGTGCCAGCAGTTATCCACAGGGAGTCAGTGAAAAACTGTTTTTT	CASSYPQGVSEKLFF
TRBJ2-2	TRBD2	TRBV19	NA	TGTGCCGGGACTAGCGGGAGAGGGCGGGACACCGGGGAGCTGTTTTTT	CAGTSGRGRDTGELFF
TRBJ2-7	NA	TRBV27	NA	TGTGCCAGCAGTCCGGGACAAGGAGTATACGAGCAGTACTTC	CASSPGQGVYEQYF
TRBJ2-7	NA	TRBV5-6	NA	TGTGCCAGCAGCTTGTTGGAGTCCTACGAGCAGTACTTC	CASSLLESYEQYF
TRBJ1-2	TRBD1	TRBV30	NA	TGTGCCTGGAGTGGAGGGACAGGGTATGGCTACACCTTC	CAWSGGTGYGYTF
TRBJ1-1	TRBD1	TRBV7-8	few	TGTGCCAGCGGACAGATGGGGGGCAGGGGGCTGAACACTGAAGCTTTCTTT	CASGQMGGRGLNTEAFF
TRBJ2-2	NA	TRBV28	once	TGTGCCAGCAACACCCAGGCCGGGGAGCTGTTTTTT	CASNTQAGELFF
TRBJ2-5	NA	TRBV7-9	NA	TGTTCCAGCAGCTTGGGCAGACAAGAGACCCAGTACTTC	CSSSLGRQETQYF
TRBJ2-1	TRBD2	TRBV4-1	NA	TGCGCCAGCAGCCAAGAAAATAGCGGGAGAATCCCCTACAATGAGCAGTTCTTC	CASSQENSGRIPYNEQFF
TRBJ2-2	NA	TRBV7-8	NA	TGTGCCAGCAGCGAAATGGGGGGACGCGACACCGGGGAGCTGTTTTTT	CASSEMGGRDTGELFF
TRBJ2-1	NA	TRBV15	NA	TGTGCCACCAGCAGAGATCGAGGGTACGAGCAGTTCTTC	CATSRDRGYEQFF
TRBJ2-5	TRBD2	TRBV10-3	NA	TGTGCCATCAGGGACACTAGCGGGAGCCTTTCAGGAGAGACCCAGTACTTC	CAIRDTSGSLSGETQYF
TRBJ2-6	NA	TRBV28	NA	TGTGCCAGCACCTCTCCCGGGTCTGGGGCCAACGTCCTGACTTTC	CASTSPGSGANVLTF
TRBJ2-1	NA	TRBV7-2	NA	TGTGCCAGCAGCAAAGAGGGGACACTAGCCTACAATGAGCAGTTCTTC	CASSKEGTLAYNEQFF
TRBJ2-6	TRBD1	TRBV5-1	few	TGCGCCAGCAGCTTGGGGGACAGACTAAGCTCTGGGGCCAACGTCCTGACTTTC	CASSLGDRLSSGANVLTF
TRBJ2-7	NA	TRBV12-2	NA	TGTGCAAGTCGCTTACCCGAGGGTGGAGAGCAGTACTTC	CASRLPEGGEQYF
TRBJ2-7	TRBD2	TRBV4-2	NA	TGTGCCAGCAGCCAACTAGCGGAAGCGTCCTACGAGCAGTACTTC	CASSQLAEASYEQYF
TRBJ1-1	NA	TRBV19	NA	TGTGCCAGTAATAAGGCCCGTATAGAGGCGGCCACTGAAGCTTTCTTT	CASNKARIEAATEAFF
TRBJ2-5	TRBD1	TRBV18	few	TGTGCCAGCTCACCACGGACAGGGGTTGGAGAGACCCAGTACTTC	CASSPRTGVGETQYF